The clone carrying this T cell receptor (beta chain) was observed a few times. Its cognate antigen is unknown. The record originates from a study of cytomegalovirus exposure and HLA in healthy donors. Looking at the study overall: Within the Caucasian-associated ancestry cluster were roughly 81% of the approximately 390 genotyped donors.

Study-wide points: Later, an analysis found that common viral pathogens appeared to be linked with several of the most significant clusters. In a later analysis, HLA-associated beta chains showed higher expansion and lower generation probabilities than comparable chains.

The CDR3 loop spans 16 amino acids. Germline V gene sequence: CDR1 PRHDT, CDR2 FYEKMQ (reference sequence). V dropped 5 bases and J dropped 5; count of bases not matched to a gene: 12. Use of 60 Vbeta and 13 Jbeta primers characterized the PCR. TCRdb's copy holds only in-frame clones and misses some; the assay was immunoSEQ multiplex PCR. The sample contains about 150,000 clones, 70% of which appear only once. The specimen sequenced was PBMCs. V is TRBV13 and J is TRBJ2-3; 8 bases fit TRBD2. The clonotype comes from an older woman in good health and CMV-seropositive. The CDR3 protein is CASSIRSGTWGDTQYF. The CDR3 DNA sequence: TGTGCCAGCAGCATCCGTAGCGGGACCTGGGGAGATACGCAGTATTTT.